These 11 T cell receptor beta chains originate from one sample sequenced in a study of blood T cell repertoires in COVID-19. The protocol was immunoSEQ multiplex PCR, while the TCRdb copy is restricted to in-frame clones and leaves out a portion. In the table there are 60,000 to 95,000 clones, roughly 89% of which are singletons. What was sequenced was peripheral blood. The receptors come from a human donor in a cohort sampled during active COVID-19.

This chain uses TRBV6-2 or TRBV6-3 with TRBJ2-1, with D tentatively TRBD2 (7 bases). With 5 bases removed from V and 0 bases from J, the gap between germline ends came to 14 bases. The V gene's germline CDR1 is MNHEY and CDR2 SVGEGT. The CDR3 runs to 16 residues. This CDR3 is CASSGRGPSSYNEQFF. In DNA form, the CDR3 reads TGTGCCAGCAGTGGGCGGGGGCCGAGCTCCTACAATGAGCAGTTCTTC.

This clone was detected once. The chain is built from TRBV27 and TRBJ2-3; 13 bases agree with TRBD2. Losses at the gene ends were 3 bases for V and 3 bases for J; bases not matched to a gene: 6. The CDR3 is made up of 17 amino acids. The germline V gene encodes CDR1 MNHEY and CDR2 SMNVEV (reference sequence). The CDR3 sequence: CASSFLTSGGATDTQYF. The DNA of the CDR3 is TGTGCCAGCAGTTTTCTCACTAGCGGGGGGGCAACAGATACGCAGTATTTT.

The chain links TRBV9 to TRBJ2-1; 9 bases are shared with TRBD1. CDR3 size: 15 residues. Germline V lookup: CDR1 SGDLS, CDR2 YYNGEE. V trimming: 0 bases; J trimming: 8 bases; junction bases outside the gene matches: 6. The CDR3 region is CASSVALGQGYEQFF. The CDR3 DNA follows: TGTGCCAGCAGCGTAGCTTTGGGACAGGGCTATGAGCAGTTCTTC.

This clone has a single count. The CDR3 DNA is TGTGCCAGCAGCCCCCCCGGACAGGGGTACGAGCAGTACTTC. Its translation: CASSPPGQGYEQYF. The V call is TRBV13, the J call TRBJ2-7, with 9 bases identical to TRBD1. V was clipped by 5 bases and J by 4 bases; unmatched bases: 6. Germline V lookup: CDR1 PRHDT, CDR2 FYEKMQ (reference sequence). The length of the CDR3 is 14 residues.

The count of this clone is one. The chain joins TRBV5-1 to TRBJ2-1; TRBD2 matches at 10 bases. J lost 9 bases, V lost 7 bases, and 13 bases had no gene match. In germline, CDR1 is SGHRS, CDR2 YFSETQ. CDR3 length: 15 residues. The CDR3 DNA reads TGCGCCAGCCGCGCTCGCAGCGGGGGGGCTGGTGAGCAGTTCTTC. It yields the protein CASRARSGGAGEQFF.

This chain links TRBV7-2 with TRBJ1-5; weak D call: TRBD1 (5 bases). Per the germline V gene, CDR1 is SGHTA and CDR2 is FQGNSA. This CDR3 has 18 residues. With 0 bases removed from V and 3 bases from J, the gap between germline ends came to 18 bases. The CDR3 nucleotides read TGTGCCAGCAGCTTAGCCCTGCGTCCAGGGCGGTACAATCAGCCCCAGCATTTT. Protein sequence: CASSLALRPGRYNQPQHF. Based on the CDR3 plus reference TRBV7-2 and TRBJ1-5, the full variable domain is GAGVSQSPSNKVTEKGKDVELRCDPISGHTALYWYRQSLGQGLEFLIYFQGNSAPDKSGLPSDRFSAERTGGSVSTLTIQRTQQEDSAVYLCASSLALRPGRYNQPQHFGDGTRLSIL.

This clone was detected only once. CDR3 bases: TGCGCCAGCACTCAGGGGGCTAGCGTTACCGGGGAGCTGTTTTTT. This gives the protein CASTQGASVTGELFF. The chain recombines TRBV5-1 with TRBJ2-2; 8 bases line up with TRBD1. The J segment lost 5 bases and the V segment lost 6 bases, leaving 9 bases of the junction unmatched. This CDR3 contains 15 residues. Looked up from germline, CDR1 is SGHRS and CDR2 is YFSETQ. The full variable domain, with the rest looked up from reference TRBV5-1 and TRBJ2-2, is KAGVTQTPRYLIKTRGQQVTLSCSPISGHRSVSWYQQTPGQGLQFLFEYFSETQRNKGNFPGRFSGRQFSNSRSEMNVSTLELGDSALYLCASTQGASVTGELFFGEGSRLTVL.

The chain is built from TRBV6-2 or TRBV6-3 and TRBJ2-7, with TRBD1 matching 9 bases. CDR3 size: 14 residues. J lost 2 bases, V lost 6 bases, and 5 bases had no gene match. Germline CDR1 is MNHEY and CDR2 is SVGEGT. CDR3 nucleotide sequence: TGTGCCAGCAGCCCCTACAGGGGGCCCTACGAGCAGTACTTC. It codes for CASSPYRGPYEQYF.

This clone was seen more than once but under ten times. The V call is TRBV21-1, the J call TRBJ2-1; the table's D gene call, TRBD2, was not cross checked with the DNA. TRBV21-1 is tagged as a pseudogene. The CDR3 is made up of 19 amino acids. The DNA for the CDR3 is TGTGCCAGCAGCAAACGGGATTTTAATAGGCGGGCCACTATGTCCAATCAGTTCTTC. Translating it yields CASSKRDFNRRATMSNQFF.

The chain uses TRBV6-2 or TRBV6-3 and TRBJ2-4; D uncertain. The CDR3 has 12 amino acids. V was clipped by 4 bases and J by 6 bases, with 7 bases between them. Germline V gene sequence: CDR1 MNHEY, CDR2 SVGEGT. The CDR3 spells CASSSTRNIQYF. In DNA form, the CDR3 reads TGTGCCAGCAGTTCGACTCGAAACATTCAGTACTTC.

The gene calls are TRBV6-5 and TRBJ2-7, with a weak D call TRBD1 (6 bases). The CDR3 length is 14 residues. Germline V gene data show CDR1 as MNHEY and CDR2 as SVGAGI. Trimming took off 5 bases at V and 2 bases at J, with 13 bases between the two ends. CDR3 loop: CASSTGRLPYEQYF. The CDR3 DNA sequence: TGTGCCAGCAGTACAGGGAGACTACCCTACGAGCAGTACTTC.